This TCR beta chain appears in the sequencing data of a study of beta chain features in type 1 diabetes. As every portion of the isolated RNA was reverse transcribed, the sequencing read expressed TCRB transcripts. Here immunoSEQ multiplex PCR was the method, and the copy in TCRdb shows in-frame clones only, minus some. This sample has over 150,000 clones; approximately 8.1% occur once, and the top ten carry 0.55% to 0.75%. The CDR3 contains 19 residues. Trimming shortened V by 3 bases and J by 2 bases, and 24 bases separated the two germline ends. The germline V gene has CDR1 LGHNA and CDR2 YSLEER. This TCR was sampled from a man between 18 and 29 years old in good health. Sequencing was done on a sample of central memory CD4+ T cells from blood. This sequence joins TRBV4-3 and TRBJ2-3; D is possibly TRBD2 (6 bases). The CDR3: CASSHPAGRLVWDTDTQYF. The CDR3, as DNA: TGCGCCAGCAGCCATCCCGCGGGCCGACTAGTGTGGGACACAGATACGCAGTATTTT.